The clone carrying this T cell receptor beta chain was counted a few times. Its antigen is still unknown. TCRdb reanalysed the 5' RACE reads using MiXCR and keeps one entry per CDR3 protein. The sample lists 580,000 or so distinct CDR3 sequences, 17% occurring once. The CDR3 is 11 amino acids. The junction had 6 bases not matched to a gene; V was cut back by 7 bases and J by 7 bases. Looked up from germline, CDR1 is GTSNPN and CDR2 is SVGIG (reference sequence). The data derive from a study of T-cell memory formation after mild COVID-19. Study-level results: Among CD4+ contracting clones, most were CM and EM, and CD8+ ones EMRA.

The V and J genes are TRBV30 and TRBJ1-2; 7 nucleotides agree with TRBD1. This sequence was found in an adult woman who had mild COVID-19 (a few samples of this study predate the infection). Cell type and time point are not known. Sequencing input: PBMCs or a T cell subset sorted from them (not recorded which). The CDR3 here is CASNRGSGYTF. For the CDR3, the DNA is TGTGCCTCCAACAGGGGTTCTGGCTACACCTTC.